The 8 T cell receptor beta chains below come from one sample, sequenced in a study of tumor-infiltrating lymphocytes in primary liver carcinoma. From about 19-30 mg of unsorted bulk tissue, DNA and RNA were co-extracted together. The researchers produced TCR beta cDNA from approximately 540 ng total RNA with a constant-region primer. What produced the TCR beta libraries was three nested multiplex PCR rounds using slightly modified ARM-PCR. Rounds one and two of PCR, each of approximately 11 cycles, were primed with TRBV1-TRBV30 forward primers and a C-beta reverse primer. TCRdb independently ran MiXCR on the multiplex PCR reads; one entry per CDR3 protein. The data contain 150,000 to 200,000 distinct CDR3 sequences, over 80% of them singletons. The source material was tumor tissue from primary liver carcinoma. The receptors shown here come from a man in his forties with primary liver carcinoma and hepatitis B virus infection.

This chain connects TRBV7-2 to TRBJ2-5, with 15 nucleotides matching TRBD2. Trimming cost V 5 bases and J 7 bases; bases outside gene matches: 11. The CDR3 has 17 amino acids. CDR1 is SGHTA, CDR2 FQGNSA, per germline. The CDR3 DNA reads TGTGCCAGCAGCCCCCGGACTAGCGGGAGGGCCATTGGGACCCAGTACTTC. This encodes CASSPRTSGRAIGTQYF.

Concerning this clonotype: The junction does not match germline at one end; this may be a read error. The genes are TRBV28 and TRBJ2-3; 8 nucleotides align to TRBD2. Germline lookup yields CDR1 MDHEN and CDR2 SYDVKM. The CDR3 runs 15 residues. The CDR3 DNA follows: TGTGCCATCAGTTTCCTAGCGGGTTATACAGATACGCAGTATTTT. Residues: CAISFLAGYTDTQYF.

Concerning this clonotype: Since the CDR3 does not end with the conserved phenylalanine or tryptophan, this likely comes from a read error. The DNA is left out, because the CDR3 cannot be placed on it with certainty; the CDR3 is given as TCRdb lists it. The rearrangement joins TRBV4-3 to TRBJ2-7; the tabulated D call, TRBD1, remains unverified against the DNA. The CDR3 is 14 amino acids in total, end residues counted. CDR1 is LGHNA and CDR2 is YSLEER in the germline V gene. Here the CDR3 reads CASSHLGGAGEQYS.

Worth noting for this clonotype: One end of the junction varies from germline; a read error may be responsible. The rearrangement links TRBV30 to TRBJ2-3; 7 bases match TRBD2. Germline CDR1 and CDR2: GTSNPN and SVGIG (reference sequence). CDR3 size: 14 residues. The CDR3 loop is CASGLTGGTDTLYF. CDR3 sequence (DNA): TGTGCCTCCGGCCTCACGGGAGGTACAGATACGCTGTATTTT.

A remark on this clonotype: The junction does not match germline at one end; this may be a read error. This chain connects TRBV4-3 to TRBJ1-5, with no clear D. The J call may not be correct, given that the DNA end is closer to TRBJ2-3. Germline V lookup: CDR1 LGHNA, CDR2 YSLEER. This CDR3 region has 13 residues. CDR3 DNA sequence: TGCCCCAGCAGCCAAGAAGCACATCAGCCCCAGTATTTT. It yields the protein CPSSQEAHQPQYF.

The chain uses TRBV11-2 and TRBJ2-1; D unresolved. Germline CDR1 SGHAT, CDR2 FQNNGV. The V gene lost 6 bases and the J gene lost 4 bases, with 19 bases spanning the gap. This CDR3 has 16 amino acids. The CDR3 reads CASRPLRRNSYNEQFF. The CDR3 region has the DNA TGTGCCAGCAGACCGCTTCGGCGGAACTCGTACAATGAGCAGTTCTTC.

About this clonotype: At one of its ends the junction is not consistent with the germline gene, which may arise from a read error. The chain has TRBV5-5 and TRBJ2-3, with D perhaps TRBD1 (5 bases). The CDR3 totals 15 residues. Germline lookup yields CDR1 SGHKS and CDR2 YYEKEE (reference sequence). DNA of the CDR3: TGTGTCAGCAGCTTAAAGGGGCACAGCACAGATACGCATTATTTT. Translation gives CVSSLKGHSTDTHYF.

This clonotype appeared many times. The chain combines TRBV5-6 with TRBJ2-7, with D tentatively TRBD1 (6 bases). The V end lost 2 bases, the J end lost 3 bases, and 12 bases lay between the germline ends. The CDR3 has 14 residues. CDR1 and CDR2 (germline): SGHDT, YYEEEE. CDR3 nucleotide sequence: TGTGCCAGCAGCTTACAGGGAAAGAACTACGAGCAGTACTTC. Its protein is CASSLQGKNYEQYF.